This T cell receptor (beta chain) was sequenced in a study of blood T cell repertoires in COVID-19. Germline V gives CDR1 LGHNA, CDR2 YNFKEQ. V lost 0 bases to trimming and J lost 2 bases, with 7 bases between them. The CDR3 loop spans 14 amino acids. In the original analysis: Counts of nucleated cells, estimated from reference gene primer amplification, were obtained. This table comes from immunoSEQ multiplex PCR, and its TCRdb copy is limited to in-frame clones, with some not included. V and J calls and clone size follow that table, whereas D and trimming were derived from the DNA. Of about 16,000 clones in the sample, roughly 88% were seen once.

This receptor was taken from a human donor in a cohort sampled during active COVID-19. The sequenced sample was peripheral blood. The V call is TRBV4-2, the J call TRBJ1-2; a possible D gene is TRBD1 (5 bases). CDR3 nucleotide sequence: TGTGCCAGCAGCCAAGAAACAGGCAACTATGGCTACACCTTC. Translating it yields CASSQETGNYGYTF.